This T cell receptor (beta chain) appears in the sequencing data of a study of Ad26.COV2.S vaccination and SARS-CoV-2 variants. TCRdb's table, derived via immunoSEQ multiplex PCR, lists solely in-frame clones and lacks some. The table lists some 340,000 clones, over 80% of them singletons. Germline V CDR1 and CDR2: PRHDT, FYEKMQ (reference sequence). This CDR3 contains 16 residues. V trimming: 7 bases; J trimming: 5 bases; junction bases outside the gene matches: 11. Described treatment: about 20 received Ad26.COV2.S at low or high dose, single or two shots; about five received placebo; per-sample allocation not given. Repertoires come from day 63 after the first vaccine or placebo injection.

The receptor comes from a person between 18 and 60 years old who received the Ad26.COV2.S COVID-19 vaccine or a placebo. The material was peripheral blood, obtained in a trial of Ad26.COV2.S vaccine versus placebo. J is TRBJ2-2 and V is TRBV13, with 9 bases matching TRBD1. Here the CDR3 reads CASTYPGTGLTGELFF. CDR3 in DNA: TGTGCCAGCACCTACCCCGGGACAGGGTTAACCGGGGAGCTGTTTTTT.